The 23 T cell receptor beta chains below all came from one sample that was sequenced in a study of cytomegalovirus exposure and HLA in healthy donors. The PCR used 60 Vbeta and 13 Jbeta primers. Clones were read by immunoSEQ multiplex PCR, and TCRdb kept only the in-frame ones, dropping some. The sample has approximately 97,000 clones, around 80% seen once. Material for sequencing was PBMCs. Every receptor here comes from a male donor in good health and CMV-seropositive.

The chain carries TRBV30 and TRBJ2-5; D perhaps matches TRBD1 (5 bases). The CDR3 runs 14 residues. Germline V gene sequence: CDR1 GTSNPN, CDR2 SVGIG (reference sequence). V dropped 0 bases and J dropped 2 bases, with 10 bases sitting between them. CDR3 protein: CAWSVKGIQETQYF. DNA for the CDR3: TGTGCCTGGAGTGTAAAGGGGATACAAGAGACCCAGTACTTC.

The chain carries TRBV5-6 and TRBJ1-2; tentatively, D is TRBD1 (6 bases). Germline values: CDR1 SGHDT, CDR2 YYEEEE. V gave up 4 bases and J gave up 4 bases, with 11 bases separating them. The CDR3 totals 13 residues. CDR3 sequence: CASSVTGSYGYTF. The DNA of the CDR3 is TGTGCCAGCAGCGTTACAGGGAGCTATGGCTACACCTTC.

This chain connects TRBV4-2 to TRBJ2-3; 11 bases match TRBD2. After removal of 1 base from V and 1 base from J, the junction contained 1 base not matched to a gene. Looked up from germline, CDR1 is LGHNA and CDR2 is YNFKEQ. The CDR3 consists of 16 residues. For the CDR3, the DNA is TGTGCCAGCAGCCAAGCTAGCGGGGGGCGCACAGATACGCAGTATTTT. As protein: CASSQASGGRTDTQYF.

V usage is TRBV6-1 and J usage is TRBJ1-1; D gene uncertain. This CDR3 is 13 amino acids long. CDR1 and CDR2 from the germline V gene are MNHNS and SASEGT. The V and J ends lost 3 bases and 5 bases respectively, with 10 bases between them. The CDR3 DNA is TGTGCCAGCAGTGAGAACAGAGGGACTGAAGCTTTCTTT. This gives the protein CASSENRGTEAFF.

The J gene is TRBJ2-2, the V gene TRBV5-1; D ambiguous. Germline lookup yields CDR1 SGHRS and CDR2 YFSETQ. This CDR3 region has 13 residues. Trimming took off 0 bases at V and 7 bases at J, with 7 bases between the two ends. DNA of the CDR3: TGCGCCAGCAGCTTGGAACGCGGCGGGGAGCTGTTTTTT. It is translated as CASSLERGGELFF.

The chain carries TRBV9 and TRBJ2-5; the match to TRBD2 covers 9 bases. With V trimmed by 6 bases and J by 4 bases, 13 bases remained unmatched. From germline, CDR1 is SGDLS and CDR2 YYNGEE. The CDR3 spans 16 residues. The CDR3: CASNPTIAGGGETQYF. The CDR3 DNA reads TGTGCCAGCAACCCCACCATTGCGGGGGGGGGAGAGACCCAGTACTTC. Together with reference TRBV9 and TRBJ2-5, the CDR3 gives the full variable domain: DSGVTQTPKHLITATGQRVTLRCSPRSGDLSVYWYQQSLDQGLQFLIQYYNGEERAKGNILERFSAQQFPDLHSELNLSSLELGDSALYFCASNPTIAGGGETQYFGPGTRLLVL.

The V call is TRBV19, the J call TRBJ1-1; 9 positions match TRBD1. The trim removed 2 bases at V and 0 bases at J, leaving 4 bases unmatched. CDR3 size: 16 residues. Germline values: CDR1 LNHDA, CDR2 SQIVND (reference sequence). The DNA for the CDR3 is TGTGCCAGTAGTATATTGGGACAGGGTATGAACACTGAAGCTTTCTTT. Protein: CASSILGQGMNTEAFF.

This sequence joins TRBV30 and TRBJ2-5; 8 bases agree with TRBD2. This CDR3 has 17 amino acids. The ends lost 2 bases at V and 4 bases at J; junction bases unmatched: 15. Germline V CDR1 and CDR2: GTSNPN, SVGIG (reference sequence). The CDR3 region is CAWSPPRGRGAGETQYF. As DNA, the CDR3 is TGTGCCTGGAGTCCCCCTCGGGGGCGGGGGGCCGGAGAGACCCAGTACTTC.

The V gene is TRBV18, the J gene TRBJ2-5; D remains unclear. Germline values: CDR1 KGHSH, CDR2 LQKENI. This CDR3 has 14 residues. V was pared by 0 bases and J by 4 bases, with 9 bases between. The DNA for the CDR3 is TGTGCCAGCTCACCACCGGCTCGATTAGAGACCCAGTACTTC. This codes for CASSPPARLETQYF.

In this sample, this clone turned up once. CDR3 residues: CASSYDRGVNYGYTF. CDR3 sequence (DNA): TGTGCCAGCAGTTACGACAGGGGGGTTAACTATGGCTACACCTTC. The V call is TRBV6-5, the J call TRBJ1-2, with 9 bases aligning to TRBD1. Germline loops: CDR1 MNHEY, CDR2 SVGAGI. The CDR3 has 15 residues. The junction had 2 bases not matched to a gene; V was cut back by 2 bases and J by 1 base.

J is TRBJ2-3 and V is TRBV30; 11 bases align to TRBD2. Losses at the gene ends were 7 bases for V and 3 bases for J; bases not matched to a gene: 9. The CDR3 is 15 amino acids. Germline CDR1 reads GTSNPN; CDR2 reads SVGIG (reference sequence). The CDR3 here is CASDGTSGGTDTQYF. The CDR3 DNA reads TGTGCCTCCGATGGGACTAGCGGAGGGACAGATACGCAGTATTTT.

The gene calls are TRBV29-1 and TRBJ1-1; 9 nucleotides match TRBD1. The CDR3 sequence is 15 residues long. The V gene's germline CDR1 is SQVTM and CDR2 ANQGSEA. Germline trimming cut 5 bases from V and 4 bases from J; bases unmatched to any gene: 11. CDR3 loop: CSVSGQGALSTEAFF. The CDR3 nucleotides read TGCAGCGTTTCGGGACAGGGCGCTTTGAGCACTGAAGCTTTCTTT.

The chain carries TRBV7-9 and TRBJ2-5; D not resolved. The CDR3 extends over 10 amino acids. Looked up from germline, CDR1 is SEHNR and CDR2 is FQNEAQ (reference sequence). V gave up 4 bases and J gave up 5 bases, with 2 bases separating them. The DNA of the CDR3 is TGTGCCAGCAGCTCGGAGACCCAGTACTTC. Translating it yields CASSSETQYF.

This clone was seen only once. The chain couples TRBV7-2 to TRBJ2-7, with 12 bases aligning to TRBD2. Per germline, CDR1 SGHTA and CDR2 FQGNSA. This CDR3 spans 16 amino acids. J lost 3 bases, V lost 7 bases, and 10 bases had no gene match. As DNA, the CDR3 is TGTGCCAGCAAACACCCGGGACTAGCGGGTCTCTACGAGCAGTACTTC. This gives the protein CASKHPGLAGLYEQYF.

Only a few counts were recorded for this clone. V is TRBV27 and J is TRBJ1-4; TRBD1 might be the D (6 bases). The germline CDR1 and CDR2 sequences are MNHEY and SMNVEV (reference sequence). This CDR3 has 13 residues. V shed 8 bases and J shed 8 bases, with 15 bases lying between them. The CDR3 DNA reads as TGTGCCAGCTGCCCCAGGGGCGCCGAAAAACTGTTTTTT. This translates into CASCPRGAEKLFF.

To note about this clone: A read error may account for a junction end that differs from germline. The chain has TRBV25-1 and TRBJ2-7, with a weak D call TRBD1 (5 bases). The CDR3 is made up of 14 amino acids. The germline V gene encodes CDR1 MGHDK and CDR2 SYGVNS. In nucleotides, the CDR3 is TGTGCCTGCAGTGCCAGGGTAAGCTCCTACGAGCAGTACTTC. This translates into CACSARVSSYEQYF.

The J gene is TRBJ2-3, the V gene TRBV4-1; possibly TRBD2 for D (7 bases). This CDR3 has 15 residues. Germline values: CDR1 MGHRA, CDR2 YSYEKL. V lost 6 bases to trimming and J lost 7 bases, with 20 bases between them. This chain's CDR3 is CASRMVGGLENTQYF. In DNA, the CDR3 is TGCGCCAGCAGAATGGTGGGGGGGCTCGAAAATACGCAGTATTTT.

For this clone: Other DNA sequences in this sample translate to the same CDR3. The chain joins TRBV30 to TRBJ2-3, with D possibly being TRBD2 (6 bases). Germline V gene sequence: CDR1 GTSNPN, CDR2 SVGIG (reference sequence). The CDR3 is 15 residues long. Trimming shortened V by 0 bases and J by 1 base, and 11 bases separated the two germline ends. The CDR3 DNA sequence: TGTGCCTGGAGTGTGATCGGGGGAGGCACAGATACGCAGTATTTT. Translation gives CAWSVIGGGTDTQYF.

This chain uses TRBV15 with TRBJ2-7; unclear D gene. Trimming removed 1 base from V and 2 bases from J, with 12 bases in between. The germline V gene has CDR1 LNHNV and CDR2 YYDKDF (reference sequence). The CDR3 has 15 amino acids. CDR3: CATSRGAASPYEQYF. CDR3 nucleotide sequence: TGTGCCACCAGCAGAGGGGCAGCCTCCCCCTACGAGCAGTACTTC.

The chain uses TRBV11-2 and TRBJ2-3; no firm D call. The CDR3 consists of 13 residues. V was pared by 4 bases and J by 5 bases, with 10 bases between. Germline V gene lookup returns CDR1 SGHAT and CDR2 FQNNGV. This chain's CDR3 is CASSYLAQDTQYF. In DNA, the CDR3 is TGTGCCAGCAGCTATTTAGCACAAGATACGCAGTATTTT.

This clone was detected once. J is TRBJ2-1 and V is TRBV9; 10 bases match TRBD2. This CDR3 spans 15 amino acids. Germline V gene data show CDR1 as SGDLS and CDR2 as YYNGEE. V shed 0 bases, J shed 4 bases, and the junction held 1 base outside the gene matches. CDR3 loop: CASSVGTSGYNEQFF. DNA of the CDR3: TGTGCCAGCAGCGTAGGGACTAGCGGTTACAATGAGCAGTTCTTC.

The genes are TRBV18 and TRBJ1-2; the match to TRBD1 covers 9 bases. Trimming cost V 0 bases and J 5 bases; bases outside gene matches: 7. Per the germline V gene, CDR1 is KGHSH and CDR2 is LQKENI. The length of the CDR3 is 16 residues. This chain's CDR3 is CASSPPSTTGGYGYTF. In DNA, the CDR3 is TGTGCCAGCTCACCACCCAGTACGACAGGGGGATATGGCTACACCTTC.

In this sample, this clone turned up a few times. The chain is built from TRBV2 and TRBJ1-1; D unclear. CDR3 size: 10 residues. Germline-derived CDR1 and CDR2 are SNHLY and FYNNEI. Trimming cost V 5 bases and J 8 bases, with 6 bases left between them. The CDR3: CASSPREAFF. The CDR3 bases are TGTGCCAGCAGTCCCCGGGAAGCTTTCTTT.